The 3 T cell receptor beta chains in this list originate from one sample, sequenced in a study of CD8 T cells in ankylosing spondylitis. TCRdb re-called the 5' RACE reads with MiXCR, one entry per CDR3 protein. The data show around 340,000 distinct CDR3 sequences, with around 15% seen just once and 0.95% to 1.4% held by the top ten. Input material: blood, either unsorted or a sorted T cell fraction (not recorded which). Receptors were obtained from a male donor with ankylosing spondylitis or in good health (not recorded which).

The CDR3 reads CASTADRVGYTF. CDR3 coding DNA: TGTGCCAGCACCGCGGACAGGGTTGGCTACACCTTC. The chain couples TRBV28 to TRBJ1-2; 8 bases match TRBD1. The length of the CDR3 is 12 residues. After removal of 7 bases from V and 7 bases from J, the junction contained 5 bases not matched to a gene. Looked up from germline, CDR1 is MDHEN and CDR2 is SYDVKM.

The V gene is TRBV30, the J gene TRBJ2-7; TRBD1 matches at 8 bases. The CDR3 length is 13 residues. Germline V lookup: CDR1 GTSNPN, CDR2 SVGIG (reference sequence). J gave up 5 bases and V 4 bases, and 7 bases lay outside the gene matches. CDR3 sequence (DNA): TGTGCCTGGAACCGGGACAGGATGAACGAGCAGTACTTC. This encodes CAWNRDRMNEQYF.

This clonotype was detected a few times. The chain combines TRBV12-3 or TRBV12-4 with TRBJ2-7; no firm D call. V gave up 2 bases and J gave up 6 bases, with 5 bases separating them. The CDR3 runs 11 residues. The CDR3 DNA follows: TGTGCCAGCAGTTTAATAGGCGAGCAGTACTTC. This encodes CASSLIGEQYF.